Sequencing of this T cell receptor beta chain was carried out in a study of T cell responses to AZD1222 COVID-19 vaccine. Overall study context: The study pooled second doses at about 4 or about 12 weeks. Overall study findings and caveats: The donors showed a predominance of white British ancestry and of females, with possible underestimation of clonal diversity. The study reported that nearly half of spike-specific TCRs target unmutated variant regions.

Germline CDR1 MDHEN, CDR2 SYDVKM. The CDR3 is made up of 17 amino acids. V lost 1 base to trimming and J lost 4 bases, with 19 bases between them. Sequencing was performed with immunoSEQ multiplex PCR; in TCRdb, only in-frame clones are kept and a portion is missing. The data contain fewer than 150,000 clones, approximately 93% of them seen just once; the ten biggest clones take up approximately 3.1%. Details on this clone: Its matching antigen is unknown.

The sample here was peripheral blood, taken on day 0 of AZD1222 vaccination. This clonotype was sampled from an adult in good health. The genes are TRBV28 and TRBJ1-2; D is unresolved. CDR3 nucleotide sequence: TGTGCCAGCAGTTTATCTTTCGGCCGGACGGCTGGCTATGGCTACACCTTC. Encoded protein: CASSLSFGRTAGYGYTF.